The rows below give T cell receptor beta chains drawn from one sample of a study of T cell responses to AZD1222 COVID-19 vaccine. The data were produced by immunoSEQ multiplex PCR, yet TCRdb's version contains in-frame clones alone and is incomplete. The table includes 120,000 to 150,000 clones, around nine tenths detected once. The sequenced sample was peripheral blood, obtained on day 0 of AZD1222 vaccination. These receptors all stem from an adult in good health. CDR3s include the opening cysteine and the closing phenylalanine or tryptophan. The order of the fields is CDR3 DNA, CDR3 protein, clone size, D gene, V gene, J gene. A D gene is named only where the DNA matches it firmly. Expanded clones get a size class; other rows say once, few or many, or leave the size out.

TGTGCCAGCAGTGTAGGGGGTGGCGGACAGCCCCAGCATTTT	CASSVGGGGQPQHF	.	.	TRBV2	TRBJ1-5
TGTGCCAGCAGTTTTGGACAGGTTGGAGATACGCAGTATTTT	CASSFGQVGDTQYF	.	TRBD1	TRBV28	TRBJ2-3
TGTGCCAGCAGTCCTGGGGACAGGGACTATGGCTACACCTTC	CASSPGDRDYGYTF	.	TRBD1	TRBV28	TRBJ1-2
TGTGCCAGCCAGAGGAGACAGGGGAAGGCATCACCCCTCCACTTT	CASQRRQGKASPLHF	.	TRBD1	TRBV6-5	TRBJ1-6
TGTGCCAGCAGGGGGGGAGCGAGTGGCACCGGGGAGCTGTTTTTT	CASRGGASGTGELFF	.	.	TRBV25-1	TRBJ2-2
TGTGCCACCAGCATCTCCCCCGAAACTACAAAGGGAGAGACCCAGTACTTC	CATSISPETTKGETQYF	once	.	TRBV15	TRBJ2-5
TGTGCCACCAGGGGGACGGACAATGAGCAGTTCTTC	CATRGTDNEQFF	.	.	TRBV24-1	TRBJ2-1
TGTGCTAGTGGAATGGGCGGCAATGAGCAGTTCTTC	CASGMGGNEQFF	.	.	TRBV12-5	TRBJ2-1
TGTGCCAGCAGTTTGGTGCAGAACACTGAAGCTTTCTTT	CASSLVQNTEAFF	few	.	TRBV28	TRBJ1-1
TGTGCCAGCGGGGCCCTACAAGAGACCCAGTACTTC	CASGALQETQYF	.	.	TRBV2	TRBJ2-5
TGTGCCAGCTCACCGGGACTAGCGGGAGGGCCGAATGAGCAGTTCTTC	CASSPGLAGGPNEQFF	.	TRBD2	TRBV18	TRBJ2-1
TGTGCCAGCAGCACCGGTACAGGGGTCCTCGATAACTATGGCTACACCTTC	CASSTGTGVLDNYGYTF	.	TRBD1	TRBV6-2/TRBV6-3	TRBJ1-2
TGTGCCAGCAGCCGAGGGGGGGGGCGGATATCTGAAGCTTTCTTT	CASSRGGGRISEAFF	.	.	TRBV27	TRBJ1-1
TGTGCCAGCAGTCCCGGGGGGAACTATGAAAAACTGTTTTTT	CASSPGGNYEKLFF	.	.	TRBV28	TRBJ1-4
TGTGCCAGCAGTTTGCAGGGGGCCTACACCATATATTTT	CASSLQGAYTIYF	.	TRBD1	TRBV28	TRBJ1-3
TGTGCCAGTAGTCCGGGATGGGGCAGTTTTGGAAACACCATATATTTT	CASSPGWGSFGNTIYF	.	.	TRBV19	TRBJ1-3
TGTGCCAGCAGTTCGCTCCGACAGTCTGGGGCCAACGTCCTGACTTTC	CASSSLRQSGANVLTF	.	.	TRBV28	TRBJ2-6
TGTGCCAGCAGCTCTCGGGCGGCTAGCACAGATACGCAGTATTTT	CASSSRAASTDTQYF	.	.	TRBV13	TRBJ2-3
TGTGCCTTCCCCGGGACTAGCAATTTCTACGAGCAGTACTTC	CAFPGTSNFYEQYF	.	TRBD2	TRBV28	TRBJ2-7
TGTGCCAGCAGCTATGTAGGGGTCAATCAGCCCCAGCATTTT	CASSYVGVNQPQHF	.	.	TRBV7-2	TRBJ1-5
TGTGCCAGCAGCCAAGTGGGGGGGCCCCTAAACACCATATATTTT	CASSQVGGPLNTIYF	.	.	TRBV4-2	TRBJ1-3
TGTGCCAGCAGCCAAGATCCCCTACGCAGGGGGGGAACTGAAGCTTTCTTT	CASSQDPLRRGGTEAFF	.	TRBD1	TRBV14	TRBJ1-1
TGTGCCAGCTCACCACCGACGGGGCCCTACGAGCAGTACTTC	CASSPPTGPYEQYF	.	.	TRBV18	TRBJ2-7
TGCAGCGTTGAGGGGAGACAGGGGGCAATAGCTTTCTTT	CSVEGRQGAIAFF	.	TRBD1	TRBV29-1	TRBJ1-1
TGTGCCAGCAGTTACTTCCAGGGTATAACAGATACGCAGTATTTT	CASSYFQGITDTQYF	.	.	TRBV6-5	TRBJ2-3
TGTGCCAGCTCACCAAGCACAGATACGCAGTATTTT	CASSPSTDTQYF	.	.	TRBV18	TRBJ2-3
TGTGCCAGCAGCTTCGCTTTGGGGGCCCGGGAGACCCAGTACTTC	CASSFALGARETQYF	.	.	TRBV11-2	TRBJ2-5
TGTGCCAGCAGCAGGGACAGGGGATGGTCCAGGGAAAAACTGTTTTTT	CASSRDRGWSREKLFF	.	TRBD1	TRBV7-8	TRBJ1-4
TGTGCCAGCAGCCAAGATCGGACAGGGGATCAGCCCCAGCATTTT	CASSQDRTGDQPQHF	.	TRBD1	TRBV4-2	TRBJ1-5
TGTGCCAGCAGCGTGCGGCCCGGCGGGGCAGATACGCAGTATTTT	CASSVRPGGADTQYF	.	.	TRBV9	TRBJ2-3
TGCGCCAGCAGGGCAGGGGGAACAGATACGCAGTATTTT	CASRAGGTDTQYF	.	TRBD1	TRBV10-1	TRBJ2-3
TGTGCCAGCAGCTTTGGGGAACCATGGGCCAACGAGCAGTACTTC	CASSFGEPWANEQYF	.	.	TRBV7-2	TRBJ2-7
TGTGCCAGCAGCCCCCGGGGCCCAGGGGACTATGGCTACACCTTC	CASSPRGPGDYGYTF	.	.	TRBV21-1	TRBJ1-2
TGTGCCAGCAGCTTAGGACAGGGAGACAATGAGCAGTTCTTC	CASSLGQGDNEQFF	.	TRBD1	TRBV5-8	TRBJ2-1
TGTGCCAGTAACGACAACAAAAACATTCAGTACTTC	CASNDNKNIQYF	.	.	TRBV19	TRBJ2-4
TGTGCCAGTAGTATAGACAGGGTCGGAGTGGACATTCAGTACTTC	CASSIDRVGVDIQYF	.	.	TRBV19	TRBJ2-4
TGTGCCAGCAGCTTAGATCCACAGGGGGCTGCGATGGGCTATGGCTACACCTTC	CASSLDPQGAAMGYGYTF	.	TRBD1	TRBV7-2	TRBJ1-2
TGTGCCAGCAGTGAAGCGATCGCAGGGTGGGAGACCCAGTACTTC	CASSEAIAGWETQYF	.	.	TRBV6-1	TRBJ2-5
TGTGCCAGCAGCTCAACAACGTGGGGGAGAGATCAGCCCCAGCATTTT	CASSSTTWGRDQPQHF	.	.	TRBV7-8	TRBJ1-5
TGTGCCAGCAGCTTACAACTAGTCTTCAACGGTGAGCAGTTCTTC	CASSLQLVFNGEQFF	.	.	TRBV7-2	TRBJ2-1
TGTACTACAGGGGGTCCAATCTCTGGAAACACCATATATTTT	CTTGGPISGNTIYF	.	TRBD1	TRBV28	TRBJ1-3
TGCGCCAGCAGCCAAGACCGCGCGCTCCAGGGCAATCAGCCCCAGCATTTT	CASSQDRALQGNQPQHF	.	.	TRBV4-3	TRBJ1-5
TGTGCCAGCAGCGGGAGGGCCTTTCCACAAGAGACCCAGTACTTC	CASSGRAFPQETQYF	.	TRBD2	TRBV7-8	TRBJ2-5
TGTGCCAGCAGCTTACCGGCGGGAGGCCACCAGTACTTC	CASSLPAGGHQYF	.	TRBD2	TRBV28	TRBJ2-7
TGTGCCAGCAGCTTCCAGGCTGGAAACACCATATATTTT	CASSFQAGNTIYF	.	.	TRBV7-8	TRBJ1-3
TGTGCCAGCAGCGTGGGACTAGATATCACAGATACGCAGTATTTT	CASSVGLDITDTQYF	.	TRBD2	TRBV9	TRBJ2-3
TGTGCCAGCAGCCAAGGGGGCAGGGCCTCGTTCAATGAGCAGTTCTTC	CASSQGGRASFNEQFF	.	TRBD1	TRBV11-2	TRBJ2-1
TGTGCCAGCAGCCCACGAATAAGGGGGCAAGGGGAAAAACTGTTTTTT	CASSPRIRGQGEKLFF	.	TRBD1	TRBV11-2	TRBJ1-4
TGTGCCAGCAGCTTACGATTGTCTAGCACAGATACGCAGTATTTT	CASSLRLSSTDTQYF	.	.	TRBV7-3	TRBJ2-3
TGTGCCAGCAGCTTATTCAGGGAACGAACGGAGACCCAGTACTTC	CASSLFRERTETQYF	.	.	TRBV11-2	TRBJ2-5
TGTGCCAGCAGCCAGTTTCTAGGGAGTTCGTCCGAGCAGTACTTC	CASSQFLGSSSEQYF	.	.	TRBV4-2	TRBJ2-7
TGTGCCAGCGCGACCTACAGCAGAAACTACGAGCAGTACTTC	CASATYSRNYEQYF	.	.	TRBV7-2	TRBJ2-7